The present entry profiles one T cell receptor (beta chain) with its context. Its antigen is as yet unknown. These data originate in a study of cytomegalovirus exposure and HLA in healthy donors. The PCR was carried out with 60 Vbeta primers and 13 Jbeta primers. Profiled with immunoSEQ multiplex PCR; TCRdb holds only in-frame clones, not every one. The sample yields some 220,000 clones, 78% seen once. The CDR3 is 15 residues long. Per the germline V gene, CDR1 is SNHLY and CDR2 is FYNNEI. V was trimmed by 6 bases and J by 0 bases, leaving 14 bases between them. The study, taken as a whole, reports: When a later analysis compared HLA-associated TCR beta chains with equally common others, the HLA-associated chains turned out to be more clonally expanded and to have lower generation probabilities.

The V call is TRBV2, the J call TRBJ2-5; weak D call: TRBD1 (6 bases). The material sequenced was PBMCs. The sequence came from a boy between 10 and 17 years old in good health and CMV-seronegative. The chain's CDR3 is CASSPTGDYQETQYF. The CDR3 DNA reads TGTGCCAGCAGCCCGACAGGCGATTACCAAGAGACCCAGTACTTC.